Reported below is one TCR beta chain. Trimming pared 1 base from V and 5 bases from J, leaving 11 bases between. This CDR3 is 14 amino acids long. Germline-derived CDR1 and CDR2 are LNHDA and SQIVND (reference sequence). The sample comes from a study of blood T cell repertoires in COVID-19. The repertoire was sequenced with immunoSEQ multiplex PCR; TCRdb's copy has only in-frame clones and lacks some. This sample has over 250,000 clones, with approximately 90% found just once. The source is a woman aged 25 to 39 with COVID-19, enrolled during active disease. Sequenced sample: peripheral blood. The rearrangement uses TRBV19 and TRBJ1-1; D is ambiguous. CDR3 nucleotide sequence: TGTGCCAGTAGTATAGTGAGGGAAAAGACTGAAGCTTTCTTT. Translated, it gives CASSIVREKTEAFF.